This T cell receptor beta chain was captured by sequencing in a study of blood T cell repertoires in COVID-19 (dated by TCRdb to about 2020). The study in broad terms: Samples from collaborators originated in the United States, Italy and Spain and spanned both the acute and convalescent phases of COVID-19. The prospective study material was composed of cDNA or gDNA derived from T cells, B-cell-depleted T cells, or PBMCs. The repertoires were released in a freely available public database meant as a resource for research on the immune response to SARS-CoV-2. Samples came from the ongoing ImmuneRACE study (first 160 participants) plus 1,254 subjects from 6 global collaborators. Nearly every sample came with metadata listing a de-identified subject ID, COVID-19 status, age in years and sex. Deeply sampled blood TCRbeta repertoires from subjects exposed to, actively infected with, or recovered from COVID-19 were included in the dataset. HLA class I and class II types, where available, came from metadata supplied by the sample provider rather than from assay-based typing. The full study reports these points: The amount of clinical and demographic metadata varied by source and participant and was provided uncurated.

CDR1 and CDR2, looked up from the germline V gene, are SGHTA and FQGNSA. The CDR3 has 17 amino acids, counting the end cysteine and phenylalanine. Here the CDR3 DNA is all that survives: 51 bases in frame from base 1. For this chain, trimming is 3 bases at the V end and 6 bases at the J end, and the number of junction bases without a gene match is 10. Collaborating institutions collected whole blood in K2EDTA tubes following their own protocols. For TCRbeta analysis, collaborator samples were shipped as frozen whole blood, as isolated PBMCs, or as DNA extracted from either sample type. TCRbeta CDR3 regions were amplified from genomic DNA using the immunoSEQ Assay, a bias-controlled multiplex PCR. For the original study's pipeline: The number of nucleated cells in each sample was estimated by amplification of reference gene primers within the assay. Sequence reads were collapsed and filtered to measure the absolute abundance of every unique TCRbeta CDR3 rearrangement. For each sample, productive Simpson clonality was calculated as the square root of Simpson's diversity index across productive rearrangements. As stored in TCRdb, this immuneACCESS dataset retains in-frame rearrangements with V and J assigned. A fraction of the clones does not appear; measured against another copy, unresolved V genes explain less than half of the discrepancy, and the remainder lacks a known reason. V and J calls and clone size follow that table, whereas D and trimming were derived from the DNA. In all, the sample holds about 220,000 clones, and roughly 82% of those were seen once. Jointly, the top ten make up roughly 4.7% of the sample.

About this clone itself: Its antigen is currently not known. No base quality values were provided; no much bigger clone lies one nucleotide off.

The chain is encoded by TRBV7-2 joined to TRBJ2-2; 10 bases in the junction line up with TRBD2. The clonotype originates from a woman aged 70-85 years with acute or convalescent COVID-19. Sequenced sample: peripheral blood. The nucleotide sequence reads as follows: TGTGCCAGCAGCTTTTCGGGACTAGCGAGGGTTTCCGGGGAGCTGTTTTTT. Its amino acids are CASSFSGLARVSGELFF.